Below, 11 T cell receptor beta chains from the same sample are listed, as sequenced in a study of tumor-infiltrating lymphocytes in primary liver carcinoma. Total RNA (around 500 ng) served as template for TCR beta cDNA synthesis primed by a constant-region primer. Three rounds of nested multiplex PCR with slightly modified ARM-PCR produced TCR beta libraries. A C-beta reverse primer was combined with TRBV1-TRBV30 forward primers in the first two PCR rounds, and each round had 10 cycles. TCRdb re-called the multiplex PCR reads with MiXCR, one entry per CDR3 protein. The sample records fewer than 350,000 distinct CDR3 sequences, roughly two thirds being singletons. It was unsorted whole blood that yielded blood RNA, and germline DNA was also extracted. The sample was peripheral blood. These receptors were taken from a man aged 35 to 55 with primary liver carcinoma and hepatitis B virus infection.

Regarding this clonotype: Since the CDR3 does not end with the conserved phenylalanine or tryptophan, this likely comes from a read error. This chain connects TRBV11-2 to TRBJ2-1; tentative D call: TRBD2 (5 bases). CDR3 length: 14 residues. Per the germline V gene, CDR1 is SGHAT and CDR2 is FQNNGV. This CDR3 reads CASGFSGFYNEQFS. For the CDR3, the DNA is TGTGCCAGCGGCTTTTCGGGGTTCTACAATGAGCAGTTCTCC.

Comments on this clonotype: This may arise from a read error, as a much more abundant clone is one base away. J is TRBJ2-7 and V is TRBV4-1, with TRBD1 matching 8 bases. The CDR3 is made up of 15 amino acids. Germline V gives CDR1 MGHRA, CDR2 YSYEKL. The CDR3 DNA is TGCGCCAGCAGCCAAGAGGCGACAGGGGCCTACGGGCAGTACTTC. The encoded protein is CASSQEATGAYGQYF.

For this clonotype: Since a much larger clone is just one base distant, this may be a read error. The genes are TRBV6-1 and TRBJ2-1; D remains unclear. Per the germline V gene, CDR1 is MNHNS and CDR2 is SASEGT. The CDR3 loop spans 14 amino acids. For the CDR3, the DNA is TGTGCCAGCAGTGATCTCCCGGTCTACATTGAGCAGTTCTTC. Its protein is CASSDLPVYIEQFF.

V gene TRBV14 combines with J gene TRBJ2-3; D is possibly TRBD1 or TRBD2 (5 bases each). Germline V gene lookup returns CDR1 SGHDN and CDR2 FVKESK. The CDR3 length is 14 residues. V lost 6 bases, J lost 15 bases, and 25 bases lay in between. The CDR3 DNA sequence: TGTGCCAGCAGGCAACTAGGGACCCTTGGTGTGCAATATTTT. Its translation is CASRQLGTLGVQYF. The entire variable domain, with the rest obtained from reference TRBV14 and TRBJ2-3, is as follows: EAGVTQFPSHSVIEKGQTVTLRCDPISGHDNLYWYRRVMGKEIKFLLHFVKESKQDESGMPNNRFLAERTGGTYSTLKVQPAELEDSGVYFCASRQLGTLGVQYFGPGTRLTVL.

This clonotype was observed a single time. The chain carries TRBV10-3 and TRBJ2-3, with D perhaps TRBD2 (6 bases). V was pared by 4 bases and J by 5 bases, with 19 bases between. Germline CDR1 reads ENHRY; CDR2 reads SYGVKD. This CDR3 region has 16 residues. The CDR3 loop reads CAISGRASTLGDTQYF. CDR3 nucleotides: TGTGCCATCAGTGGGAGGGCCTCAACATTAGGAGATACGCAGTATTTT.

On this clonotype itself: It may be a read error: a sequence one base away is much more abundant. This chain uses TRBV28 with TRBJ2-3; 7 bases line up with TRBD2. Germline trimming cut 8 bases from V and 0 bases from J; bases unmatched to any gene: 11. Germline CDR1 and CDR2: MDHEN and SYDVKM. The CDR3 loop spans 16 amino acids. Here the CDR3 reads CASLGGAGWSTDTQYF. The CDR3 DNA reads TGTGCCAGCCTGGGAGGAGCGGGATGGAGCACAGATACGCAGTATTTT.

The J gene is TRBJ2-7, the V gene TRBV28; D gene ambiguous. The length of the CDR3 is 12 residues. CDR1 and CDR2 (germline): MDHEN, SYDVKM. Trimming removed 2 bases at V and 6 bases at J, with 8 bases between. The chain's CDR3 is CASSLAVPEQYF. The CDR3 coding sequence is TGTGCCAGCAGTTTAGCTGTGCCCGAGCAGTACTTC.

In regard to this clonotype: The CDR3 does not close with the conserved phenylalanine or tryptophan, likely indicating a read error. This chain joins TRBV11-3 and TRBJ2-3; 7 nucleotides line up with TRBD2. The CDR3 has 15 residues. Germline V gene lookup returns CDR1 SGHNT and CDR2 YENEEA. This chain's CDR3 is CANSPGGLQGGTQYL. Here the CDR3 DNA reads TGTGCCAACAGCCCGGGGGGACTCCAGGGCGGAACGCAGTATCTT.

Concerning this clonotype: Possible read error: a much larger clone is one base away. In this CDR3 the conserved last residue, phenylalanine or tryptophan, is missing, so a read error is likely. The chain recombines TRBV6-1 with TRBJ2-1; no firm D call. The CDR3 runs 15 residues. V was shortened by 6 bases and J by 0 bases, with 12 bases between the two germline ends. CDR1 is MNHNS and CDR2 is SASEGT in the germline V gene. This CDR3 is CASRTGPSSYNEQFI. CDR3 in DNA: TGTGCCAGCAGGACGGGCCCGAGCTCCTACAATGAGCAGTTCATC.

Ten or more counts support this clonotype. The rearrangement uses TRBV6-1 and TRBJ2-5; 7 bases fit TRBD2. Trimming removed 6 bases from V and 4 bases from J; junction bases left unmatched: 8. Germline lookup yields CDR1 MNHNS and CDR2 SASEGT. The CDR3 is 14 residues long. CDR3 loop: CASRSTSAAETQYF. The CDR3 DNA reads TGTGCCAGCAGGAGCACTAGCGCGGCAGAGACCCAGTACTTC.

The chain links TRBV4-1 to TRBJ2-1; D gene uncertain. The CDR3 runs to 16 residues. Germline CDR1 MGHRA, CDR2 YSYEKL. Trimming took off 1 base at V and 2 bases at J, with 12 bases between the two ends. CDR3 sequence: CASSQVYLITYNEQFF. The DNA for the CDR3 is TGCGCCAGCAGCCAAGTATACTTGATCACCTACAATGAGCAGTTCTTC.